The 16 T cell receptor beta chains below were found in one sample sequenced in a study of T cells in Graves' hyperthyroidism and ophthalmopathy. RNA transcripts gave rise to amplified TCR beta CDR3 regions. An initial round of RT-PCR targeting the TCR CDR3 relied on the HTBI primer set. TCRdb passed the multiplex PCR reads through MiXCR, listing each CDR3 protein once. The repertoire includes hundreds of thousands of distinct CDR3 sequences, approximately 15% of them detected once, and around 5.4% sits in the top ten. Sequenced input: blood. Receptor source: a woman aged 25 to 39 with Graves' hyperthyroidism that later progressed to Graves' ophthalmopathy.

J is TRBJ2-5 and V is TRBV4-1; D may be TRBD1 or TRBD2 (6 bases each). The V end was cut by 6 bases, the J end by 0 bases, with 14 bases between. Germline CDR1 MGHRA, CDR2 YSYEKL. The CDR3 loop spans 15 amino acids. CDR3 nucleotide sequence: TGCGCCAGCAGTGTCAAGAGGGGGGACCAAGAGACCCAGTACTTC. Amino acid sequence: CASSVKRGDQETQYF.

V is TRBV6-5 and J is TRBJ2-1; 8 bases are shared with TRBD2. Germline values: CDR1 MNHEY, CDR2 SVGAGI. The ends lost 2 bases at V and 3 bases at J; junction bases unmatched: 9. The CDR3 covers 17 residues. The CDR3 nucleotides read TGTGCCAGCAGTTACCCGAAGCCCGGGACTAGCTACAATGAGCAGTTCTTC. Its translation is CASSYPKPGTSYNEQFF.

This clonotype was recorded many times. The rearrangement uses TRBV3-1 and TRBJ2-7; D may be TRBD1 (6 bases). This CDR3 is built from 15 residues. The germline CDR1 and CDR2 sequences are LGHDT and YNNKEL (reference sequence). V was cut by 0 bases and J by 2 bases, with 11 bases left in between. The CDR3 here is CASSQDETGPYEQYF. The CDR3 nucleotides read TGTGCCAGCAGCCAAGATGAGACAGGTCCCTACGAGCAGTACTTC.

This clonotype was counted at least ten times. This chain connects TRBV2 to TRBJ1-3; 7 bases line up with TRBD1. With 6 bases clipped from V and 4 bases from J, the junction kept 6 bases outside the gene matches. There are 14 residues in the CDR3. Germline assignment: CDR1 SNHLY and CDR2 FYNNEI. Here the CDR3 reads CASRGDSKGNTIYF. The CDR3 coding sequence is TGTGCCAGCAGGGGGGACAGTAAAGGAAACACCATATATTTT.

This clonotype was seen at least ten times. The rearrangement links TRBV30 to TRBJ1-1; D ambiguous. V dropped 3 bases and J dropped 3 bases, with 8 bases sitting between them. Germline V gene lookup returns CDR1 GTSNPN and CDR2 SVGIG (reference sequence). The CDR3 spans 12 residues. The CDR3 coding sequence is TGTGCCTGGAGGTCTAGCCACACTGAAGCTTTCTTT. Protein sequence: CAWRSSHTEAFF.

This clonotype showed up just a few times. A much larger clone differs from this one at a single base, so this may be a read error. V and J are TRBV9 and TRBJ2-3; no clear D gene. Trimming left V 0 bases short and J 4 bases short, with 3 bases between. CDR3 length equals 12 residues. Germline assignment: CDR1 SGDLS and CDR2 YYNGEE. Here the CDR3 reads CASSVGSDTQYF. CDR3 nucleotides: TGTGCCAGCAGCGTAGGGTCAGATACGCAGTATTTT. The full variable domain, its missing parts supplied by reference TRBV9 and TRBJ2-3, is DSGVTQTPKHLITATGQRVTLRCSPRSGDLSVYWYQQSLDQGLQFLIQYYNGEERAKGNILERFSAQQFPDLHSELNLSSLELGDSALYFCASSVGSDTQYFGPGTRLTVL.

In its sample, this clonotype was seen a few times. The rearrangement uses TRBV5-1 and TRBJ1-3; no definite D call. The CDR3 extends over 15 amino acids. V lost 2 bases and J 1 base, leaving 10 bases between the germline ends. Germline values: CDR1 SGHRS, CDR2 YFSETQ. In DNA, the CDR3 is TGCGCCAGCAGCTTTTCCCCCGGGTCTGGAAACACCATATATTTT. It codes for CASSFSPGSGNTIYF.

This chain links TRBV24-1 with TRBJ1-3; D gene uncertain. Germline CDR1 and CDR2: KGHDR and SFDVKD. V was pared by 2 bases and J by 6 bases, with 10 bases between. The CDR3 length is 14 residues. For the CDR3, the DNA is TGTGCCACCAGTGATTCAAGGACCCAAAACACCATATATTTT. The encoded protein is CATSDSRTQNTIYF.

This clonotype showed up many times. The chain combines TRBV6-2 or TRBV6-3 with TRBJ1-1; D unclear. Trimming removed 4 bases from V and 7 bases from J, with 7 bases in between. The CDR3 contains 11 residues. Looked up from germline, CDR1 is MNHEY and CDR2 is SVGEGT. The CDR3 DNA is TGTGCCAGCAGTTCAAGACTTGAAGCTTTCTTT. Residues: CASSSRLEAFF.

This chain connects TRBV3-1 to TRBJ2-4; no clear D. The CDR3 loop spans 11 amino acids. Germline lookup yields CDR1 LGHDT and CDR2 YNNKEL (reference sequence). V dropped 1 base and J dropped 14 bases, with 9 bases sitting between them. CDR3 loop: CASSQGPAKYF. DNA for the CDR3: TGTGCCAGCAGCCAAGGGCCCGCGAAGTACTTC.

The sample holds many counts of this clonotype. The chain uses TRBV12-3 or TRBV12-4 and TRBJ2-1; D unresolved. Trimming stripped 6 bases from V and 6 bases from J, with 6 bases between. This CDR3 region has 11 residues. The CDR3 sequence is CASRNINEQFF. CDR3 bases: TGTGCCAGCAGGAATATCAATGAGCAGTTCTTC.

Note on this clonotype: A much larger clonotype is one base distant, so this may be a read error. The chain uses TRBV6-4 and TRBJ2-7; TRBD1 agrees at 10 bases. J gave up 2 bases and V 8 bases, and 6 bases lay outside the gene matches. Germline CDR1 MRHNA, CDR2 SNTAGT. The CDR3 extends over 14 amino acids. In DNA form, the CDR3 reads TGTGCCAGCGGCCACGGGACAGGGGCCTACGAGCAGTACTTC. It specifies CASGHGTGAYEQYF.

This clonotype came up many times. CDR3 in DNA: TGTGCCAGCAGTTTATCGGGGGGGCCCCAGCATTTT. Translation gives CASSLSGGPQHF. V and J are TRBV27 and TRBJ1-5; perhaps TRBD1 as D (5 bases). Germline lookup yields CDR1 MNHEY and CDR2 SMNVEV (reference sequence). Trimming removed 0 bases at V and 9 bases at J, with 6 bases between. The CDR3 totals 12 residues.

This clonotype was picked up many times. The chain has TRBV7-2 and TRBJ1-5, with TRBD1 matching over 7 bases. After removal of 2 bases from V and 0 bases from J, the junction contained 4 bases not matched to a gene. There are 16 residues in the CDR3. Germline V gene data show CDR1 as SGHTA and CDR2 as FQGNSA. The CDR3 region is CASSLNRQGSNQPQHF. CDR3 DNA: TGTGCCAGCAGCTTAAACCGACAGGGTAGCAATCAGCCCCAGCATTTT.

About this clonotype: A single base separates this from a much larger clone, so it may be a read error. Since the CDR3 does not end with the conserved phenylalanine or tryptophan, this likely comes from a read error. This chain uses TRBV13 with TRBJ2-1, with no clear D. Germline V gene lookup returns CDR1 PRHDT and CDR2 FYEKMQ (reference sequence). This CDR3 region has 16 residues. The CDR3 loop reads CASTLGIESSYNEQFS. The CDR3 coding sequence is TGTGCCAGCACCTTAGGGATTGAGAGCTCCTACAATGAGCAGTTCTCC.

This clonotype showed up just a few times. The V and J genes are TRBV7-9 and TRBJ2-6, with 14 bases identical to TRBD2. The J segment lost 0 bases and the V segment lost 6 bases, leaving 7 bases of the junction unmatched. Germline V gene sequence: CDR1 SEHNR, CDR2 FQNEAQ (reference sequence). The CDR3 runs 19 residues. The CDR3 coding sequence is TGTGCCAGCAGTCGGATCGGGACTAGCGGGAGCTCTGGGGCCAACGTCCTGACTTTC. Translated: CASSRIGTSGSSGANVLTF.